Each of the 21 T cell receptor beta chains below was sequenced from the same sample in a study of control samples from healthy donors and cancer patients. The protocol was immunoSEQ multiplex PCR, while the TCRdb copy is restricted to in-frame clones and leaves out a portion. Among some 250,000 clones listed, over 70% were seen once. Sequenced: PBMCs. The source of these receptors is a woman aged 55-70 years with lung cancer.

This chain links TRBV5-1 with TRBJ1-1, with TRBD1 matching over 8 bases. The germline gives CDR1 SGHRS, CDR2 YFSETQ. Trimming took 3 bases from V and 4 from J; bases not matched to a gene: 5. The CDR3 is 14 residues long. Here the CDR3 reads CASSSTGATTEAFF. The CDR3 DNA follows: TGCGCCAGCAGCTCGACAGGGGCCACCACTGAAGCTTTCTTT.

The CDR3: CATSRQGDYTF. The CDR3 coding sequence is TGTGCCACCAGCAGGCAGGGTGACTACACCTTC. This chain uses TRBV24-1 with TRBJ1-2; D is possibly TRBD1 (5 bases). Germline assignment: CDR1 KGHDR and CDR2 SFDVKD. The CDR3 has 11 amino acids. The V gene lost 7 bases and the J gene lost 10 bases, with 12 bases spanning the gap.

The gene calls are TRBV5-1 and TRBJ1-1, with a tentative D call TRBD1 (6 bases). The V end lost 4 bases, the J end lost 3 bases, and 13 bases lay between the germline ends. The length of the CDR3 is 14 residues. Germline V CDR1 and CDR2: SGHRS, YFSETQ. The CDR3, as DNA: TGCGCCAGCAGCAAACAGGGTCTAGACACTGAAGCTTTCTTT. Its translation: CASSKQGLDTEAFF.

The V and J genes are TRBV3-1 (or the pseudogene TRBV3-2) and TRBJ2-2, with 9 bases that match TRBD1. Germline V gene sequence: CDR1 LGHDT, CDR2 YNNKEL (reference sequence). Trimming cost V 0 bases and J 5 bases; bases outside gene matches: 7. The CDR3 length is 17 residues. The CDR3 here is CASSQDGTGSTTGELFF. As DNA, the CDR3 is TGTGCCAGCAGCCAAGACGGGACAGGGTCAACGACCGGGGAGCTGTTTTTT.

The J gene is TRBJ2-7, the V gene TRBV27; 9 nucleotides match TRBD2. CDR3 size: 16 residues. V shed 2 bases and J 5 bases; nucleotides not matched to a gene: 10. CDR1 and CDR2 from the germline V gene are MNHEY and SMNVEV (reference sequence). DNA of the CDR3: TGTGCCAGCAGTTTAGGGGCGGGAGGGCCCTCGGACGAGCAGTACTTC. Translation gives CASSLGAGGPSDEQYF.

V is TRBV6-2 or TRBV6-3 and J is TRBJ2-1, with D hard to call. The CDR3 runs to 13 residues. In germline, CDR1 is MNHEY, CDR2 SVGEGT. V lost 5 bases and J 6 bases, leaving 11 bases between the germline ends. For the CDR3, the DNA is TGTGCCAGCAGTAACCGGCCGCTCAATGAGCAGTTCTTC. It codes for CASSNRPLNEQFF.

The rearrangement joins TRBV3-1 (or the pseudogene TRBV3-2) to TRBJ2-6, with D possibly being TRBD1 (6 bases). This CDR3 has 19 residues. Germline V gene sequence: CDR1 LGHDT, CDR2 YNNKEL (reference sequence). V lost 4 bases and J lost 1, with 20 bases in between. CDR3: CASSPSAHRALSGANVLTF. CDR3 nucleotide sequence: TGTGCCAGCAGCCCATCCGCCCACAGGGCCTTATCTGGGGCCAACGTCCTGACTTTC.

The chain recombines TRBV6-6 with TRBJ2-3, with 14 bases that match TRBD2. This CDR3 comprises 17 residues. With V trimmed by 5 bases and J by 2 bases, 6 bases remained unmatched. The germline V gene encodes CDR1 MNHNY and CDR2 SVGAGI (reference sequence). CDR3 sequence reads: CASSPGTSGGYTDTQYF. CDR3 DNA sequence: TGTGCCAGCAGTCCCGGGACTAGCGGGGGCTACACAGATACGCAGTATTTT.

The chain is built from TRBV19 and TRBJ2-2; D not certain. The CDR3 sequence is 16 residues long. Germline-derived CDR1 and CDR2 are LNHDA and SQIVND (reference sequence). V dropped 5 bases and J dropped 3 bases, with 16 bases sitting between them. CDR3 sequence (DNA): TGTGCCAGTAGTCCCCAGTCTTCTAGGCACACCGGGGAGCTGTTTTTT. Residues: CASSPQSSRHTGELFF.

Regarding this clone: Other DNA sequences in the sample encode the same CDR3. This chain links TRBV2 with TRBJ2-5; unclear D gene. V was shortened by 6 bases and J by 4 bases, with 6 bases between the two germline ends. The germline V gene encodes CDR1 SNHLY and CDR2 FYNNEI. CDR3 size: 11 residues. This chain's CDR3 is CASSSGETQYF. The CDR3 nucleotides are TGTGCCAGCAGCAGTGGAGAGACCCAGTACTTC.

Points on this clone: An end of the junction does not agree with germline; a read error may underlie this. The CDR3 loop reads CASSQQSGRAVEF. The CDR3 DNA reads as TGTGCCAGCAGCCAACAGTCCGGCAGGGCAGTTGAATTT. The chain is built from TRBV3-1 (or the pseudogene TRBV3-2) and TRBJ1-4, with D tentatively TRBD1 (5 bases). Germline CDR1 LGHDT, CDR2 YNNKEL (reference sequence). The CDR3 extends over 13 amino acids.

The chain uses TRBV5-1 and TRBJ1-1; D uncertain. This CDR3 is 15 amino acids long. V lost 1 base and J lost 5, with 15 bases in between. Germline values: CDR1 SGHRS, CDR2 YFSETQ. CDR3 loop: CASSLSYGVTTEAFF. The CDR3 DNA reads as TGCGCCAGCAGCTTGAGTTACGGGGTGACGACTGAAGCTTTCTTT.

This sequence joins TRBV7-9 and TRBJ2-4; 7 positions agree with TRBD1. In germline, CDR1 is SEHNR, CDR2 FQNEAQ (reference sequence). The CDR3 loop spans 14 amino acids. V was clipped by 6 bases and J by 3 bases; unmatched bases: 5. The CDR3 sequence: CASSSRDSKNIQYF. The CDR3 DNA reads as TGTGCCAGCAGTTCCCGGGACAGCAAAAACATTCAGTACTTC. Using reference TRBV7-9 and TRBJ2-4 for the parts outside the CDR3, the full variable domain is DTGVSQNPRHKITKRGQNVTFRCDPISEHNRLYWYRQTLGQGPEFLTYFQNEAQLEKSRLLSDRFSAERPKGSFSTLEIQRTEQGDSAMYLCASSSRDSKNIQYFGAGTRLSVL.

The gene calls are TRBV28 and TRBJ2-5; 8 bases align to TRBD1. CDR3 length: 14 residues. Germline V gives CDR1 MDHEN, CDR2 SYDVKM. Trimming cost V 5 bases and J 2 bases; bases outside gene matches: 4. This chain's CDR3 is CASSLQGGQETQYF. CDR3 nucleotide sequence: TGTGCCAGCAGTCTACAGGGGGGTCAAGAGACCCAGTACTTC. Drawing the rest from reference TRBV28 and TRBJ2-5, the complete variable domain is DVKVTQSSRYLVKRTGEKVFLECVQDMDHENMFWYRQDPGLGLRLIYFSYDVKMKEKGDIPEGYSVSREKKERFSLILESASTNQTSMYLCASSLQGGQETQYFGPGTRLLVL.

The V gene is TRBV6-4, the J gene TRBJ1-1, with unresolved D. This CDR3 comprises 13 residues. V was cut by 5 bases and J by 1 base, with 8 bases left in between. Germline values: CDR1 MRHNA, CDR2 SNTAGT. The CDR3 nucleotides read TGTGCCAGCAGTACGACACCGAACACTGAAGCTTTCTTT. It codes for CASSTTPNTEAFF.

The chain uses TRBV7-9 and TRBJ1-1; D unresolved. The V end was cut by 5 bases, the J end by 4 bases, with 8 bases between. The CDR3 extends over 12 amino acids. Germline CDR1 reads SEHNR; CDR2 reads FQNEAQ (reference sequence). CDR3 sequence (DNA): TGTGCCAGCAGCGAGAGAGGCACTGAAGCTTTCTTT. Translation gives CASSERGTEAFF.

This clone was observed once. The chain joins TRBV6-1 to TRBJ2-7; D possibly corresponds to TRBD2 (6 bases). Germline V CDR1 and CDR2: MNHNS, SASEGT. The CDR3 consists of 16 residues. V lost 2 bases and J 1 base, leaving 15 bases between the germline ends. The CDR3 region has the DNA TGTGCCAGCAGTGAAAGGGAGGATGCGCGGTCCTACGAGCAGTACTTC. It is translated as CASSEREDARSYEQYF.

This clone has only one observation. The chain employs TRBV6-5 and TRBJ2-5, with D perhaps given as TRBD1 or TRBD2 (6 bases each). The CDR3 sequence is 15 residues long. Germline CDR1 MNHEY, CDR2 SVGAGI. The V gene lost 7 bases and the J gene lost 3 bases, with 18 bases spanning the gap. DNA for the CDR3: TGTGCCAGCACCCGATCGGGGGCGGGGAAAGAGACCCAGTACTTC. It specifies CASTRSGAGKETQYF.

The V gene is TRBV9, the J gene TRBJ1-1; D uncertain. Trimming pared 0 bases from V and 2 bases from J, leaving 8 bases between. Germline loops: CDR1 SGDLS, CDR2 YYNGEE. This CDR3 has 14 amino acids. CDR3 region: CASSVESFNTEAFF. The CDR3 DNA is TGTGCCAGCAGCGTAGAAAGTTTCAACACTGAAGCTTTCTTT.

CDR3 in DNA: TGTGCCATCAAAGGAGCCGACAGGGGCTCGTACACTGAAGCTTTCTTT. This codes for CAIKGADRGSYTEAFF. The chain has TRBV10-3 and TRBJ1-1; 8 bases fit TRBD1. The CDR3 covers 16 residues. Germline V gene data show CDR1 as ENHRY and CDR2 as SYGVKD. V gave up 7 bases and J gave up 3 bases; unmatched junction bases: 13.

Turning to this clone: Distinct nucleotide sequences in the sample also encode this CDR3. The chain uses TRBV11-3 and TRBJ2-1; 9 bases line up with TRBD2. Germline lookup yields CDR1 SGHNT and CDR2 YENEEA. After removal of 4 bases from V and 4 bases from J, the junction contained 2 bases not matched to a gene. The CDR3 contains 14 residues. The CDR3, as DNA: TGTGCCAGCAGCTCTAGCGGGACTTACAATGAGCAGTTCTTC. Protein product: CASSSSGTYNEQFF.